Below are 6 T cell receptor beta chains sequenced from a single sample in a study of post-analysis software for immune sequencing data. The TCR beta cDNA libraries carried unique molecular identifiers. TCRdb recomputed calls from the PCR reads with MiXCR, one row per CDR3 protein. The table lists 700,000 to 900,000 distinct CDR3 sequences, roughly 50% of them singletons. The antigens of these receptors remain unknown. Study results and caveats: A handful of TRBV segments were significantly more frequent in patients than in controls. TRBV5-6, TRBV5-1 and TRBV20-1 were among these segments.

Sequenced sample: blood. The receptors derive from a girl aged 10-17 years with multiple sclerosis.

This sequence joins TRBV11-2 and TRBJ1-1; D is unresolved. Trimming cost V 1 base and J 8 bases, with 5 bases left between them. The CDR3 loop spans 11 amino acids. Germline CDR1 SGHAT, CDR2 FQNNGV. This CDR3 is CASSLAPEAFF. The CDR3 DNA is TGTGCCAGCAGCTTAGCCCCCGAAGCTTTCTTT.

The CDR3 DNA sequence: TGTGCCAGCAGCCCCTCCGGGCTAGCGGGTAATTTGGGGAATGAGCAGTTCTTC. Translated: CASSPSGLAGNLGNEQFF. The rearrangement joins TRBV7-3 to TRBJ2-1; 8 bases match TRBD2. The CDR3 is made up of 18 amino acids. Germline CDR1 is SGHTA and CDR2 is FQGTGA. J gave up 7 bases and V 5 bases, and 19 bases lay outside the gene matches. Combining the CDR3 with reference TRBV7-3 and TRBJ2-1 gives the whole variable domain GAGVSQTPSNKVTEKGKYVELRCDPISGHTALYWYRQSLGQGPEFLIYFQGTGAADDSGLPNDRFFAVRPEGSVSTLKIQRTERGDSAVYLCASSPSGLAGNLGNEQFFGPGTRLTVL.

The CDR3 region has the DNA TGTGCCAGCAGCCCCCTCGGGGGGATTGGCAATCAGCCCCAGCATTTT. Its protein is CASSPLGGIGNQPQHF. The rearrangement uses TRBV7-2 and TRBJ1-5, with D possibly TRBD1 on 5 matching bases. V was pared by 5 bases and J by 2 bases, with 16 bases between. Germline values: CDR1 SGHTA, CDR2 FQGNSA. CDR3 length equals 16 residues.

The chain joins TRBV12-3 or TRBV12-4 to TRBJ2-1; 9 bases line up with TRBD1. This CDR3 contains 19 residues. J lost 4 bases, V lost 1 base, and 14 bases had no gene match. The CDR3 coding sequence is TGTGCCAGCAGTTTAGGGGACAGGGTTTGGGTTAAAGAGTACAATGAGCAGTTCTTC. Its translation is CASSLGDRVWVKEYNEQFF.

The CDR3 region is CSASYGERVPGELFF. CDR3 bases: TGCAGTGCTAGTTATGGCGAGCGGGTCCCCGGGGAGCTGTTTTTT. The chain has TRBV20-1 and TRBJ2-2, with a tentative D call TRBD2 (6 bases). The ends were cut back, 3 bases at V and 6 bases at J, with 17 bases in the middle. Per the germline V gene, CDR1 is DFQATT and CDR2 is SNEGSKA (reference sequence). This CDR3 contains 15 residues.

The genes are TRBV24-1 and TRBJ2-1; 13 positions match TRBD2. Trimming removed 4 bases from V and 12 bases from J; junction bases left unmatched: 14. This CDR3 is built from 17 residues. Germline V gene lookup returns CDR1 KGHDR and CDR2 SFDVKD. This chain's CDR3 is CATSDRTSGSYGDGQFF. CDR3 sequence (DNA): TGTGCCACCAGTGACAGGACTAGCGGGAGTTACGGTGATGGGCAGTTCTTC.